These 19 T cell receptor beta chains were all obtained from the same sample, sequenced in a study of blood T cells in healthy people across ages. A J-beta primer mix and a sample-barcoded 5' primer were used in a second PCR of about 7 to 12 cycles. TCRdb reprocessed the 5' RACE reads via MiXCR and lists one record per CDR3 protein. Of hundreds of thousands of distinct CDR3 sequences in the sample, around 54% were seen once. Material: blood. The receptor set was obtained from a man aged 60 to 69 in good health.

This clonotype was detected only a few times. This chain joins TRBV20-1 and TRBJ2-7; D remains unclear. V was cut by 3 bases and J by 3 bases, with 6 bases left in between. Per germline, CDR1 DFQATT and CDR2 SNEGSKA (reference sequence). CDR3 length equals 11 residues. CDR3 sequence (DNA): TGCAGTGCTAGTGCCGACTACGAGCAGTACTTC. Translation: CSASADYEQYF.

This clonotype has only a few counts. V is TRBV7-9 and J is TRBJ2-7; 12 bases align to TRBD2. V lost 10 bases to trimming and J lost 5 bases; unmatched junction nucleotides: 15. CDR1 and CDR2 (germline): SEHNR, FQNEAQ (reference sequence). The CDR3 is made up of 16 amino acids. CDR3: CATEASGGALWDEQYF. The CDR3 DNA follows: TGTGCCACCGAGGCTAGCGGGGGGGCCCTTTGGGACGAGCAGTACTTC.

V usage is TRBV6-6 and J usage is TRBJ1-2; D remains unclear. Germline CDR1 is MNHNY and CDR2 is SVGAGI (reference sequence). This CDR3 comprises 13 residues. The ends were cut back, 7 bases at V and 3 bases at J, with 12 bases in the middle. The CDR3 sequence is CASIEGRDYGYTF. Here the CDR3 DNA reads TGTGCCAGCATCGAGGGTAGGGACTATGGCTACACCTTC.

The chain is built from TRBV29-1 and TRBJ2-1; 9 bases are a match to TRBD2. Looked up from germline, CDR1 is SQVTM and CDR2 is ANQGSEA. Trimming cost V 1 base and J 8 bases; bases outside gene matches: 0. The CDR3 covers 12 residues. The CDR3 bases are TGCAGCGTTGAAGGGACTAGCGATGAGCAGTTCTTC. The encoded protein is CSVEGTSDEQFF.

V usage is TRBV20-1 and J usage is TRBJ1-2; D is unresolved. This CDR3 is 13 amino acids long. Germline V gene data show CDR1 as DFQATT and CDR2 as SNEGSKA (reference sequence). Trimming stripped 6 bases from V and 3 bases from J, with 14 bases between. CDR3 DNA sequence: TGCAGTGCCGTAGGACGGGCCCACTATGGCTACACCTTC. This encodes CSAVGRAHYGYTF.

This chain connects TRBV2 to TRBJ2-4, with TRBD2 matching 8 bases. Germline values: CDR1 SNHLY, CDR2 FYNNEI. V was clipped by 2 bases and J by 5 bases; unmatched bases: 5. The length of the CDR3 is 15 residues. The chain's CDR3 is CASSEQLAVQNIQYF. The CDR3 DNA reads as TGTGCCAGCAGTGAACAACTAGCGGTCCAAAACATTCAGTACTTC. Drawing the rest from reference TRBV2 and TRBJ2-4, the complete variable domain is EPEVTQTPSHQVTQMGQEVILRCVPISNHLYFYWYRQILGQKVEFLVSFYNNEISEKSEIFDDQFSVERPDGSNFTLKIRSTKLEDSAMYFCASSEQLAVQNIQYFGAGTRLSVL.

This chain connects TRBV6-1 to TRBJ2-1; unclear D gene. V dropped 6 bases and J dropped 1 base, with 7 bases sitting between them. Germline CDR1 reads MNHNS; CDR2 reads SASEGT. The CDR3 has 13 amino acids. CDR3 protein: CASSPQSYNEQFF. CDR3 nucleotides: TGTGCCAGCAGCCCCCAATCCTACAATGAGCAGTTCTTC.

This rearrangement joins TRBV29-1 to TRBJ1-4, with TRBD1 matching 9 bases. Trimming removed 7 bases from V and 8 bases from J; junction bases left unmatched: 11. Germline V gene sequence: CDR1 SQVTM, CDR2 ANQGSEA. The CDR3 runs to 14 residues. For the CDR3, the DNA is TGCAGCGGGGTTGAGGGACAGGGAGGCGAAAAACTGTTTTTT. This gives the protein CSGVEGQGGEKLFF. The entire variable domain, with the rest obtained from reference TRBV29-1 and TRBJ1-4, is as follows: SAVISQKPSRDICQRGTSLTIQCQVDSQVTMMFWYRQQPGQSLTLIATANQGSEATYESGFVIDKFPISRPNLTFSTLTVSNMSPEDSSIYLCSGVEGQGGEKLFFGSGTQLSVL.

This clonotype came up a few times. V usage is TRBV6-6 and J usage is TRBJ2-7; 7 bases match TRBD1. In germline, CDR1 is MNHNY, CDR2 SVGAGI (reference sequence). The V segment lost 0 bases and the J segment 2 bases; nucleotides outside the gene matches: 7. The CDR3 consists of 16 residues. For the CDR3, the DNA is TGTGCCAGCAGTTACTCGGGTCTCGGGACAGCCTACGAGCAGTACTTC. This encodes CASSYSGLGTAYEQYF.

In the case of this clonotype: Mismatch with germline at one junction end may stem from a read error. The chain is built from TRBV7-9 and TRBJ1-5, with D tentatively TRBD1 (6 bases). The germline gives CDR1 SEHNR, CDR2 FQNEAQ (reference sequence). The CDR3 loop spans 15 amino acids. The CDR3 region has the DNA TGTTCCAGCAGCTTAGCCTCAGGGGGCAATCAGCCCCAGCATTTT. It encodes CSSSLASGGNQPQHF.

This clonotype was found once. This rearrangement joins TRBV20-1 to TRBJ2-3, with TRBD2 matching over 8 bases. This CDR3 is built from 15 residues. Looked up from germline, CDR1 is DFQATT and CDR2 is SNEGSKA (reference sequence). CDR3 region: CRGGGPTSLTDTQYF. CDR3 coding DNA: TGCAGGGGCGGGGGGCCGACTTCCCTCACAGATACGCAGTATTTT.

The V and J genes are TRBV20-1 and TRBJ2-3, with 7 bases aligning to TRBD1. After removal of 6 bases from V and 3 bases from J, the junction contained 18 bases not matched to a gene. The CDR3 is 17 residues long. CDR1 and CDR2 from the germline V gene are DFQATT and SNEGSKA (reference sequence). CDR3 nucleotides: TGCAGTGCGGAGGACATACTCAGGGGGATCGTGACAGATACGCAGTATTTT. Protein sequence: CSAEDILRGIVTDTQYF.

The J gene is TRBJ2-5, the V gene TRBV5-6; TRBD1 might be the D (6 bases). CDR3 length: 16 amino acids. Trimming took 4 bases from V and 4 from J, leaving 20 bases between them. The germline V gene has CDR1 SGHDT and CDR2 YYEEEE. The CDR3 sequence is CASSARGRTVVETQYF. For the CDR3, the DNA is TGTGCCAGCAGCGCCAGGGGTCGGACAGTGGTAGAGACCCAGTACTTC.

This clonotype was observed a handful of times. The chain combines TRBV3-1 with TRBJ2-5; TRBD2 might be the D (5 bases). Germline lookup yields CDR1 LGHDT and CDR2 YNNKEL (reference sequence). The V and J ends lost 6 bases and 9 bases respectively, with 14 bases between them. The CDR3 loop spans 12 amino acids. CDR3 residues: CASSLSDSPQYF. The CDR3 DNA follows: TGTGCCAGCAGTCTTTCGGACTCCCCCCAGTACTTC.

The V call is TRBV6-5, the J call TRBJ2-7; no clear D. The CDR3 runs to 13 residues. V shed 10 bases and J shed 0 bases, with 13 bases lying between them. Germline assignment: CDR1 MNHEY and CDR2 SVGAGI. The CDR3 loop reads CATQKGSSYEQYF. CDR3 bases: TGTGCCACCCAGAAGGGAAGCTCCTACGAGCAGTACTTC.

V is TRBV6-2 or TRBV6-3 and J is TRBJ2-5, with a weak D call TRBD1 (6 bases). Germline assignment: CDR1 MNHEY and CDR2 SVGEGT. This CDR3 comprises 15 residues. V was trimmed by 2 bases and J by 7 bases, leaving 17 bases between them. The CDR3 coding sequence is TGTGCCAGCAGTTACGCAGGGGTCCAACGGGGGACCCAGTACTTC. This translates into CASSYAGVQRGTQYF.

The chain carries TRBV10-3 and TRBJ1-2; 9 bases map to TRBD1. From germline, CDR1 is ENHRY and CDR2 SYGVKD. The V segment lost 6 bases and the J segment 5 bases; nucleotides outside the gene matches: 4. The CDR3 contains 13 residues. The CDR3 here is CAISGTGPYGYTF. The CDR3 coding sequence is TGTGCCATCAGCGGGACAGGGCCATATGGCTACACCTTC.

The chain uses TRBV3-1 and TRBJ2-3; the D gene is possibly TRBD2 (6 bases). The V and J ends lost 1 base and 6 bases respectively, with 11 bases between them. Germline CDR1 LGHDT, CDR2 YNNKEL (reference sequence). The CDR3 runs 14 residues. The CDR3 nucleotides are TGTGCCAGCAGCCAAGTCCGGGACTCCGATACGCAGTATTTT. Translating it yields CASSQVRDSDTQYF.

In its sample, this clonotype was seen a few times. The genes are TRBV20-1 and TRBJ2-7, with D possibly being TRBD2 (6 bases). V was cut by 0 bases and J by 7 bases, with 10 bases left in between. This CDR3 has 12 amino acids. Germline CDR1 DFQATT, CDR2 SNEGSKA (reference sequence). The DNA of the CDR3 is TGCAGTGCTAGAGATGCGGGGCGGGAGCAGTACTTC. Encoded protein: CSARDAGREQYF.